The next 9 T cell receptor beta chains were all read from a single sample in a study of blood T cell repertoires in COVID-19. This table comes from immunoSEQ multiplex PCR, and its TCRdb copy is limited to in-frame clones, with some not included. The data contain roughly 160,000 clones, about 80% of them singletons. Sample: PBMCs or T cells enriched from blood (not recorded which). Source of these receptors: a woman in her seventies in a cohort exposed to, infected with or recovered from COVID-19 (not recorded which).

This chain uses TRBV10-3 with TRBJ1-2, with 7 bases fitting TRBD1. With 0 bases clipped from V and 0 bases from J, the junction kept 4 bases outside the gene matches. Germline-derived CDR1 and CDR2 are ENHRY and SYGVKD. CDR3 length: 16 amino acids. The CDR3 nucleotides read TGTGCCATCAGTGAGTCCAACGGGACAGCTAACTATGGCTACACCTTC. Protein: CAISESNGTANYGYTF.

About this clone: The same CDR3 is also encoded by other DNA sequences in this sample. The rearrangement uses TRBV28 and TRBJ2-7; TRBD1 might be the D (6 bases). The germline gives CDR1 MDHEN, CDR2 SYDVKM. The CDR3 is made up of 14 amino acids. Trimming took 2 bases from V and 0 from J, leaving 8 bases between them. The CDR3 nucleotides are TGTGCCAGCAGTTTACAGGGGAGCTCCTACGAGCAGTACTTC. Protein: CASSLQGSSYEQYF. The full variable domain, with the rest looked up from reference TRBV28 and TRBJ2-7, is DVKVTQSSRYLVKRTGEKVFLECVQDMDHENMFWYRQDPGLGLRLIYFSYDVKMKEKGDIPEGYSVSREKKERFSLILESASTNQTSMYLCASSLQGSSYEQYFGPGTRLTVT.

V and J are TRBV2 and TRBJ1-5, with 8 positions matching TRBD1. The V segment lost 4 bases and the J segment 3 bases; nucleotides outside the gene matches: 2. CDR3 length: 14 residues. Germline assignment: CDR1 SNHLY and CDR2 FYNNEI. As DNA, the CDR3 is TGTGCCAGCAGTGGGGGACAGGCCAATCAGCCCCAGCATTTT. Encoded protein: CASSGGQANQPQHF.

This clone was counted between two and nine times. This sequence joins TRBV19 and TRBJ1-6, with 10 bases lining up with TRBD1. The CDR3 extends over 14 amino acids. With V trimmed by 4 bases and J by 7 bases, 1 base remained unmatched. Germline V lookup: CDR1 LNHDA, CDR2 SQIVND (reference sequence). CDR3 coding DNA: TGTGCCAGTAGTACGGGACAGGGGAATTCACCCCTCCACTTT. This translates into CASSTGQGNSPLHF. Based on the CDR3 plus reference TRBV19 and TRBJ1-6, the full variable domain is DGGITQSPKYLFRKEGQNVTLSCEQNLNHDAMYWYRQDPGQGLRLIYYSQIVNDFQKGDIAEGYSVSREKKESFPLTVTSAQKNPTAFYLCASSTGQGNSPLHFGNGTRLTVT.

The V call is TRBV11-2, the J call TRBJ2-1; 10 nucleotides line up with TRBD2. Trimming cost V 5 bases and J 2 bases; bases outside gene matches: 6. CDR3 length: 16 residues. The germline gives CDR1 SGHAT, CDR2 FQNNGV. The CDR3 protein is CASSPRTSGAYNEQFF. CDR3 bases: TGTGCCAGCAGCCCCAGGACTAGCGGAGCCTACAATGAGCAGTTCTTC. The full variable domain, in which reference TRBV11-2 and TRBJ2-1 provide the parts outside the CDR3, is EAGVAQSPRYKIIEKRQSVAFWCNPISGHATLYWYQQILGQGPKLLIQFQNNGVVDDSQLPKDRFSAERLKGVDSTLKIQPAKLEDSAVYLCASSPRTSGAYNEQFFGPGTRLTVL.

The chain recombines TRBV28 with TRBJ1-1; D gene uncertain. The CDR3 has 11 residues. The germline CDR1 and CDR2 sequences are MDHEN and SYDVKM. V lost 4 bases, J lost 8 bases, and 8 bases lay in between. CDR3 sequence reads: CASSSEGEAFF. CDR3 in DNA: TGTGCCAGCAGTTCCGAGGGAGAAGCTTTCTTT. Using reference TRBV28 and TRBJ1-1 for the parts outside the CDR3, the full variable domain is DVKVTQSSRYLVKRTGEKVFLECVQDMDHENMFWYRQDPGLGLRLIYFSYDVKMKEKGDIPEGYSVSREKKERFSLILESASTNQTSMYLCASSSEGEAFFGQGTRLTVV.

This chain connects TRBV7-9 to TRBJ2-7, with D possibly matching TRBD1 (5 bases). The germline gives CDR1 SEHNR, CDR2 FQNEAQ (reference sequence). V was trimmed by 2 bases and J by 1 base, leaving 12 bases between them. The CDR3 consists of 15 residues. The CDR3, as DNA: TGTGCCAGCAGCTTATTTGTCCGACAGTCCTACGAGCAGTACTTC. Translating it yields CASSLFVRQSYEQYF.

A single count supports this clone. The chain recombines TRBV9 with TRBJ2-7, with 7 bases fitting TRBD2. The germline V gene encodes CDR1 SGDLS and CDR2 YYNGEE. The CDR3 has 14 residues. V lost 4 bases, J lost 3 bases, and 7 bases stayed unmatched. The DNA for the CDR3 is TGTGCCAGCAGCCCTCTAGCGGACAACTACGAGCAGTACTTC. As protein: CASSPLADNYEQYF.

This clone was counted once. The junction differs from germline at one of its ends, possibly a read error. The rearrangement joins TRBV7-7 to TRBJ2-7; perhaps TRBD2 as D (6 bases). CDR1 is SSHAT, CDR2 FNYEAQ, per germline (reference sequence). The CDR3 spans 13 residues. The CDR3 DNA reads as TGTGCTAGCAGCTTAGTTCAGGGAGGCGAGCAGTACTTC. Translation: CASSLVQGGEQYF. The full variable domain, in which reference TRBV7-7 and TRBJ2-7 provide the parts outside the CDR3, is GAGVSQSPRYKVTKRGQDVTLRCDPISSHATLYWYQQALGQGPEFLTYFNYEAQPDKSGLPSDRFSAERPEGSISTLTIQRTEQRDSAMYRCASSLVQGGEQYFGPGTRLTVT.